What follows are 19 T cell receptor beta chains derived from one specimen sequenced in a study of cytomegalovirus exposure and HLA in healthy donors. The PCR ran on 60 Vbeta and 13 Jbeta primers. This table comes from immunoSEQ multiplex PCR, and its TCRdb copy is limited to in-frame clones, with some not included. The sample lists some 160,000 clones, around 80% occurring once. The specimen was PBMCs. The receptors come from a woman in her 50s in good health and CMV-seronegative.

The chain uses TRBV9 and TRBJ2-3; 7 bases match TRBD1. CDR3 length: 17 amino acids. Germline V gene sequence: CDR1 SGDLS, CDR2 YYNGEE. V dropped 0 bases and J dropped 4; count of bases not matched to a gene: 11. CDR3 DNA: TGTGCCAGCAGCGTAGGACAGGGCTCCGGGTCGGCAGATACGCAGTATTTT. Residues: CASSVGQGSGSADTQYF. Variable domain in full (rest from reference TRBV9 and TRBJ2-3): DSGVTQTPKHLITATGQRVTLRCSPRSGDLSVYWYQQSLDQGLQFLIQYYNGEERAKGNILERFSAQQFPDLHSELNLSSLELGDSALYFCASSVGQGSGSADTQYFGPGTRLTVL.

The CDR3 region has the DNA TGCGCCAGCAGCCCTAGCGGGAACACAGATACGCAGTATTTT. It specifies CASSPSGNTDTQYF. The chain employs TRBV4-1 and TRBJ2-3; TRBD2 agrees at 9 bases. The V and J ends lost 4 bases and 2 bases, in that order; junction bases with no gene match: 1. The CDR3 runs 14 residues. The germline V gene encodes CDR1 MGHRA and CDR2 YSYEKL.

A single count supports this clone. The chain couples TRBV7-6 to TRBJ1-1, with D uncertain. This CDR3 contains 15 residues. From germline, CDR1 is SGHVS and CDR2 FNYEAQ. Trimming took off 2 bases at V and 3 bases at J, with 13 bases between the two ends. The DNA for the CDR3 is TGTGCCAGCAGCTTACGGCGCACCCGGGACACTGAAGCTTTCTTT. This translates into CASSLRRTRDTEAFF.

This clone is a singleton in its sample. The chain recombines TRBV2 with TRBJ1-1; D gene ambiguous. This CDR3 has 15 residues. From germline, CDR1 is SNHLY and CDR2 FYNNEI. Trimming cost V 7 bases and J 1 base, with 16 bases left between them. The CDR3 DNA reads as TGTGCCAGCATCATCCCTTCACGAGGGAACACTGAAGCTTTCTTT. This gives the protein CASIIPSRGNTEAFF.

Notes on this clone: This same CDR3 is encoded by further DNA sequences in the sample. This CDR3 is CAWSRGGNTEAFF. The CDR3 DNA is TGTGCCTGGAGTAGAGGGGGGAACACTGAAGCTTTCTTT. The chain combines TRBV30 with TRBJ1-1; tentative D call: TRBD1 (6 bases). The CDR3 runs 13 residues. Germline V gives CDR1 GTSNPN, CDR2 SVGIG (reference sequence). With 2 bases removed from V and 1 base from J, the gap between germline ends came to 8 bases.

The chain combines TRBV19 with TRBJ1-2; 7 nucleotides match TRBD1. The germline V gene has CDR1 LNHDA and CDR2 SQIVND (reference sequence). This CDR3 is built from 13 residues. Trimming took 6 bases from V and 2 from J; bases not matched to a gene: 3. The CDR3 bases are TGTGCCAGTAGCGCACAGGGGAACTATGGCTACACCTTC. Encoded protein: CASSAQGNYGYTF.

As to this clone: A read error may account for a junction end that differs from germline. The chain combines TRBV7-7 with TRBJ2-3; 9 nucleotides line up with TRBD1. Looked up from germline, CDR1 is SSHAT and CDR2 is FNYEAQ (reference sequence). The CDR3 contains 15 residues. The CDR3 spells CASSSGTGTTDTQYF. The DNA for the CDR3 is TGTGCTAGCAGCTCCGGGACAGGGACCACAGATACGCAGTATTTT.

V usage is TRBV28 and J usage is TRBJ2-7; D perhaps matches TRBD1 (5 bases). Trimming removed 4 bases from V and 0 bases from J, with 13 bases in between. Germline lookup yields CDR1 MDHEN and CDR2 SYDVKM. The CDR3 is 15 amino acids. CDR3 residues: CASSSQGFPSYEQYF. The DNA of the CDR3 is TGTGCCAGCAGTTCCCAGGGATTTCCCTCCTACGAGCAGTACTTC. Full variable domain (missing parts from reference TRBV28 and TRBJ2-7): DVKVTQSSRYLVKRTGEKVFLECVQDMDHENMFWYRQDPGLGLRLIYFSYDVKMKEKGDIPEGYSVSREKKERFSLILESASTNQTSMYLCASSSQGFPSYEQYFGPGTRLTVT.

The rearrangement joins TRBV30 to TRBJ2-5, with 8 bases that match TRBD2. Judging by the DNA end, TRBJ2-7 fits better; the J call may be wrong. CDR1 is GTSNPN, CDR2 SVGIG, per germline (reference sequence). The CDR3 length is 11 residues. This chain's CDR3 is CAWSGGAEQYF. The CDR3 region has the DNA TGTGCCTGGAGCGGGGGGGCCGAGCAGTACTTC.

The chain joins TRBV4-1 to TRBJ2-7; a weak D match, TRBD2 (6 bases). The CDR3 contains 14 residues. CDR1 and CDR2 (germline): MGHRA, YSYEKL. The V end lost 5 bases, the J end lost 2 bases, and 13 bases lay between the germline ends. The DNA of the CDR3 is TGCGCCAGCAGCGAAAGGGACTTAGCCTACGAGCAGTACTTC. Residues: CASSERDLAYEQYF.

The chain has TRBV5-5 and TRBJ2-7, with D possibly matching TRBD1 (5 bases). CDR3 length: 16 amino acids. V gave up 5 bases and J gave up 0 bases, with 18 bases separating them. The germline CDR1 and CDR2 sequences are SGHKS and YYEKEE (reference sequence). CDR3 residues: CASRISAGLSSYEQYF. As DNA, the CDR3 is TGTGCCAGCAGAATCTCTGCAGGGTTGAGCTCCTACGAGCAGTACTTC. Filled out from reference TRBV5-5 and TRBJ2-7, the complete variable domain reads DAGVTQSPTHLIKTRGQQVTLRCSPISGHKSVSWYQQVLGQGPQFIFQYYEKEERGRGNFPDRFSARQFPNYSSELNVNALLLGDSALYLCASRISAGLSSYEQYFGPGTRLTVT.

This clone was seen only once. The chain is built from TRBV30 and TRBJ2-1; 8 bases are a match to TRBD2. Germline V lookup: CDR1 GTSNPN, CDR2 SVGIG (reference sequence). This CDR3 region has 14 residues. Unmatched junction bases numbered 6, after V lost 2 bases and J lost 6 bases. CDR3 in amino acids: CAWSKGLASNEQFF. For the CDR3, the DNA is TGTGCCTGGAGTAAAGGACTAGCATCCAATGAGCAGTTCTTC.

This clone was picked up a small number of times. The rearrangement uses TRBV6-6 and TRBJ2-1, with D possibly matching TRBD2 (5 bases). Germline CDR1 and CDR2: MNHNY and SVGAGI (reference sequence). The length of the CDR3 is 14 residues. Trimming shortened V by 4 bases and J by 0 bases, and 7 bases separated the two germline ends. Here the CDR3 reads CASSSDFSYNEQFF. The CDR3 DNA reads TGTGCCAGCAGTTCGGACTTCTCCTACAATGAGCAGTTCTTC.

The V call is TRBV19, the J call TRBJ2-7; D remains unclear. This CDR3 spans 16 amino acids. Germline V gene sequence: CDR1 LNHDA, CDR2 SQIVND (reference sequence). Trimming stripped 10 bases from V and 3 bases from J, with 25 bases between. Here the CDR3 DNA reads TGTGCCACTTTAACTTTCGCGACGGGTGGTGGCTACGAGCAGTACTTC. Translating it yields CATLTFATGGGYEQYF.

This clone has a single count. The genes are TRBV5-1 and TRBJ1-5; 7 bases map to TRBD1. V shed 4 bases, J shed 4 bases, and the junction held 8 bases outside the gene matches. This CDR3 has 15 residues. The germline gives CDR1 SGHRS, CDR2 YFSETQ. CDR3 in amino acids: CASSPAGTENQPQHF. The DNA for the CDR3 is TGCGCCAGCAGCCCGGCTGGGACAGAGAATCAGCCCCAGCATTTT. The full variable domain, its missing parts supplied by reference TRBV5-1 and TRBJ1-5, is KAGVTQTPRYLIKTRGQQVTLSCSPISGHRSVSWYQQTPGQGLQFLFEYFSETQRNKGNFPGRFSGRQFSNSRSEMNVSTLELGDSALYLCASSPAGTENQPQHFGDGTRLSIL.

V gene TRBV5-6 combines with J gene TRBJ1-6; D may be TRBD1 (5 bases). CDR1 and CDR2 (germline): SGHDT, YYEEEE. The V gene lost 2 bases and the J gene lost 6 bases, with 9 bases spanning the gap. The CDR3 spans 14 residues. The CDR3 nucleotides are TGTGCCAGCAGCTTAGGCCAGGGTAATTCACCCCTCCACTTT. Amino acids: CASSLGQGNSPLHF.

This chain uses TRBV11-2 with TRBJ2-5; 9 nucleotides align to TRBD1. The trim removed 4 bases at V and 5 bases at J, leaving 5 bases unmatched. CDR1 is SGHAT and CDR2 is FQNNGV in the germline V gene. The CDR3 runs 14 residues. CDR3 amino acids: CASSSYRGRETQYF. For the CDR3, the DNA is TGTGCCAGCAGCTCGTACAGGGGGCGGGAGACCCAGTACTTC.

Details on this clone: One end of the junction is discordant with germline, which a read error may explain. The chain carries TRBV19 and TRBJ2-2; the D gene is possibly TRBD1 (6 bases). From germline, CDR1 is LNHDA and CDR2 SQIVND (reference sequence). The CDR3 has 13 residues. The CDR3 nucleotides read TGTGCCAGTAGTCCAACAGGGCCCGGGGAGCTGCTTTTT. This gives the protein CASSPTGPGELLF. The complete variable domain, with remaining parts taken from reference TRBV19 and TRBJ2-2, reads DGGITQSPKYLFRKEGQNVTLSCEQNLNHDAMYWYRQDPGQGLRLIYYSQIVNDFQKGDIAEGYSVSREKKESFPLTVTSAQKNPTAFYLCASSPTGPGELLFGEGSRLTVL.

The chain employs TRBV7-9 and TRBJ1-1; 8 nucleotides agree with TRBD1. Looked up from germline, CDR1 is SEHNR and CDR2 is FQNEAQ (reference sequence). Germline trimming cut 0 bases from V and 1 base from J; bases unmatched to any gene: 1. The CDR3 sequence is 15 residues long. The CDR3 region is CASSLAGTGNTEAFF. In nucleotides, the CDR3 is TGTGCCAGCAGCTTAGCCGGGACAGGGAACACTGAAGCTTTCTTT.